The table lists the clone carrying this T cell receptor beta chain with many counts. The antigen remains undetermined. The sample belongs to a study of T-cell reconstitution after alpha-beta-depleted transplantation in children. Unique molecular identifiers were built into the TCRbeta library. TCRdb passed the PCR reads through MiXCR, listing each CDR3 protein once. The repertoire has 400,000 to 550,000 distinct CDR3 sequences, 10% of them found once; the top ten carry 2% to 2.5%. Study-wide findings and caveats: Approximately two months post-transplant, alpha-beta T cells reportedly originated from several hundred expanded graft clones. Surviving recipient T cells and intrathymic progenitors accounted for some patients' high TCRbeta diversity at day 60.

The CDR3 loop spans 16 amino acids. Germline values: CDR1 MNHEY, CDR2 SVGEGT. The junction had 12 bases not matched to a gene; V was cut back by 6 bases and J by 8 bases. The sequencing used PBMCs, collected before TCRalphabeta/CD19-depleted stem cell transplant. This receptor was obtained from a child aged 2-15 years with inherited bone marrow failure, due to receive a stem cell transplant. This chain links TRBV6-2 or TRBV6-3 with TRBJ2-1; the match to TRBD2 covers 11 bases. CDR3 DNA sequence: TGTGCCAGCAGATTACTAGCGGGAGCATTAGCCCATGAGCAGTTCTTC. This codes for CASRLLAGALAHEQFF.